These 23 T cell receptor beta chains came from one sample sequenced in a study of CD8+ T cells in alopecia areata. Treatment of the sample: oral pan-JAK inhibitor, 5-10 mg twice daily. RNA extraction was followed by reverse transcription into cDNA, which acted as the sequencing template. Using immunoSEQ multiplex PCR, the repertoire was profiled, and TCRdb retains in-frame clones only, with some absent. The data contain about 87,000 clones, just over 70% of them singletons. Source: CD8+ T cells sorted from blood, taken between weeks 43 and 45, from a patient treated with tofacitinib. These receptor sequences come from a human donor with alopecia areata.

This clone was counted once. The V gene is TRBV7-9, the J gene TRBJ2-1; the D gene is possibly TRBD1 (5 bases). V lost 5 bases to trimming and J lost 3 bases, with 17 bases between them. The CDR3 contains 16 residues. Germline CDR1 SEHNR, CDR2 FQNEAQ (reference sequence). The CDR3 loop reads CASSPVGSQGYNEQFF. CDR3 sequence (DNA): TGTGCCAGCAGCCCCGTCGGTTCGCAGGGCTACAATGAGCAGTTCTTC.

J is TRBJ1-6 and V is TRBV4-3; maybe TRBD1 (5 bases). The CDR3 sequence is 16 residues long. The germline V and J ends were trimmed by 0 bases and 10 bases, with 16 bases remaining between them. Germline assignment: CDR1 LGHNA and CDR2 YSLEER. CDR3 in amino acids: CASSQEIGRVDSPLHF. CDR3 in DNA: TGCGCCAGCAGCCAAGAGATCGGCAGGGTGGACTCACCCCTCCACTTT.

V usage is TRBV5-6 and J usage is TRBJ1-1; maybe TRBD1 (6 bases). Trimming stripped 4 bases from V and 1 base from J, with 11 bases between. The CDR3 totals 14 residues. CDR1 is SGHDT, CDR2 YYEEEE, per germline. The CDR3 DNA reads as TGTGCCAGCAGCATTGGACAGAAGAACACTGAAGCTTTCTTT. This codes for CASSIGQKNTEAFF. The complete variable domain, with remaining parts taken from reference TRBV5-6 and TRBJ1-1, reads DAGVTQSPTHLIKTRGQQVTLRCSPKSGHDTVSWYQQALGQGPQFIFQYYEEEERQRGNFPDRFSGHQFPNYSSELNVNALLLGDSALYLCASSIGQKNTEAFFGQGTRLTVV.

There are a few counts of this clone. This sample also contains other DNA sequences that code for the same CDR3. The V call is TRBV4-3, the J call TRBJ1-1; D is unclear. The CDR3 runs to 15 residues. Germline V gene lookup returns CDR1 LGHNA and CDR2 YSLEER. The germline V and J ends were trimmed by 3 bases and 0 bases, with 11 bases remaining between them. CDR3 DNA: TGCGCCAGCAGCCAGGATCGGATCATGAACACTGAAGCTTTCTTT. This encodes CASSQDRIMNTEAFF.

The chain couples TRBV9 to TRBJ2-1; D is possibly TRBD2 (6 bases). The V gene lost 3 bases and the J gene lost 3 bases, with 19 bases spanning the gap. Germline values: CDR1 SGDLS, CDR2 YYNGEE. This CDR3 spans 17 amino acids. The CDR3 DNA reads TGTGCCAGCAGCGGCACGACTAGATTCGGAGACTACAATGAGCAGTTCTTC. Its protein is CASSGTTRFGDYNEQFF.

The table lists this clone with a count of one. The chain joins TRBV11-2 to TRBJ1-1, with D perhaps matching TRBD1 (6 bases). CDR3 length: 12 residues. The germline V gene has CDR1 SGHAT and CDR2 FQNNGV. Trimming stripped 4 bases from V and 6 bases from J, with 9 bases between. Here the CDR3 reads CASSSGTSEAFF. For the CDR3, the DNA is TGTGCCAGCAGCTCCGGGACATCTGAAGCTTTCTTT.

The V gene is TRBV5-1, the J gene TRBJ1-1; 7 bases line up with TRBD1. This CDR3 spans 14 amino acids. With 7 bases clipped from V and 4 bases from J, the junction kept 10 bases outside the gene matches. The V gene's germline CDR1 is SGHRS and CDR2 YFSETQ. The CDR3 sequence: CASSYRGVGTEAFF. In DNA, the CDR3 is TGCGCCAGCTCCTACAGGGGAGTCGGCACTGAAGCTTTCTTT.

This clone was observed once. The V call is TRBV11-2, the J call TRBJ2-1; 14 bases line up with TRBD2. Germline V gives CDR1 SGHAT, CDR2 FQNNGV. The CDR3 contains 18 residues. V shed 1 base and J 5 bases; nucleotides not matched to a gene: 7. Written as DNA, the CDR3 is TGTGCCAGCAGCTTAGCGGGACTAGCGGGGGCCGAGAACAATGAGCAGTTCTTC. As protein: CASSLAGLAGAENNEQFF.

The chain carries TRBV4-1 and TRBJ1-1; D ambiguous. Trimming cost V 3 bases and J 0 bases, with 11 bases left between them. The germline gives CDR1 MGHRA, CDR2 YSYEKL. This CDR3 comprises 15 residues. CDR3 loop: CASSQEGWLNTEAFF. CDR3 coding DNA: TGCGCCAGCAGCCAGGAGGGTTGGTTGAACACTGAAGCTTTCTTT.

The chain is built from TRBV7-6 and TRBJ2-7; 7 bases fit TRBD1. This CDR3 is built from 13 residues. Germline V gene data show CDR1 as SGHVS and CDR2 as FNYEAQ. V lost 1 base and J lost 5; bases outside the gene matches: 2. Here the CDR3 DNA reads TGTGCCAGCAGCTTAGGAACAGGGGACGAGCAGTACTTC. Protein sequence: CASSLGTGDEQYF.

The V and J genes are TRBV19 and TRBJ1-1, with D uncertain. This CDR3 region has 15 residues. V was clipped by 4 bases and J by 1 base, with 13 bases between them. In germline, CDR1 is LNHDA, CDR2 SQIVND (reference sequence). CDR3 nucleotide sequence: TGTGCCAGTAGTACGAGCGGACTGACGAACACTGAAGCTTTCTTT. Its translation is CASSTSGLTNTEAFF.

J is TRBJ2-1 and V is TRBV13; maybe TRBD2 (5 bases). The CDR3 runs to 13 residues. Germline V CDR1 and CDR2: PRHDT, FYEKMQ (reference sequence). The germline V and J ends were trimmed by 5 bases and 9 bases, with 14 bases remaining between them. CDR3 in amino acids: CASSPEGSAEQFF. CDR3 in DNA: TGTGCCAGCAGCCCCGAGGGTAGCGCTGAGCAGTTCTTC.

The CDR3 sequence: CASSLAAGGPEFEFF. The CDR3 DNA sequence: TGTGCCAGCAGCTTAGCTGCGGGGGGGCCTGAGTTTGAGTTCTTC. The chain carries TRBV7-8 and TRBJ2-1; 9 nucleotides align to TRBD2. The CDR3 covers 15 residues. V was pared by 0 bases and J by 14 bases, with 11 bases of the junction left unmatched. Germline CDR1 SGHVS, CDR2 FQNEAQ.

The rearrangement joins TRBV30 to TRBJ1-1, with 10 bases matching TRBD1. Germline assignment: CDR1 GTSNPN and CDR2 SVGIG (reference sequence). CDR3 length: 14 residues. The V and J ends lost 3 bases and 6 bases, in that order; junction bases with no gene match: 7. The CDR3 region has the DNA TGTGCCTGGAGGCAGGGACAGGGGTATTCTGAAGCTTTCTTT. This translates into CAWRQGQGYSEAFF.

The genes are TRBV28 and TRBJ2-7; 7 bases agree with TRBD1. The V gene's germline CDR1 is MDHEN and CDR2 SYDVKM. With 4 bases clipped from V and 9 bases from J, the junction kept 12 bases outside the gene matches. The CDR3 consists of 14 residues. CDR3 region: CASSSTEQGLGQYF. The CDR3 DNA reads TGTGCCAGCAGTTCCACGGAACAGGGGCTCGGGCAGTACTTC.

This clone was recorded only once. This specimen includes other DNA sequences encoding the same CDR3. CDR3 sequence reads: CSVEDRYNEQFF. In DNA, the CDR3 is TGCAGCGTTGAAGATCGCTACAATGAGCAGTTCTTC. This chain connects TRBV29-1 to TRBJ2-1; D is uncertain. This CDR3 has 12 amino acids. CDR1 SQVTM and CDR2 ANQGSEA come from the germline V gene. Trimming stripped 0 bases from V and 3 bases from J, with 3 bases between.

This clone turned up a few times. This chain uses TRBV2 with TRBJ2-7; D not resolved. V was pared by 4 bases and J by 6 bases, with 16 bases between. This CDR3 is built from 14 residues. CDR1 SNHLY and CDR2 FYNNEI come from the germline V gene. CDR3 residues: CASSVTGSGREQYF. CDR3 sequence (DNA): TGTGCCAGCAGTGTTACGGGTTCAGGTCGCGAGCAGTACTTC.

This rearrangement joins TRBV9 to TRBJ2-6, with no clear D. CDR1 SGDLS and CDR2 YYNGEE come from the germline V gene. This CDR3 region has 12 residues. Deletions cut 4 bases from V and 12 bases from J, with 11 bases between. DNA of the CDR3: TGTGCCAGCAGCAACTCCACAGCCGTCCTGACTTTC. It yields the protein CASSNSTAVLTF. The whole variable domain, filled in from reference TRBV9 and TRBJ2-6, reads DSGVTQTPKHLITATGQRVTLRCSPRSGDLSVYWYQQSLDQGLQFLIQYYNGEERAKGNILERFSAQQFPDLHSELNLSSLELGDSALYFCASSNSTAVLTFGAGSRLTVL.

CDR3 sequence: CASSQDLIGASNYGYTF. The CDR3 coding sequence is TGCGCCAGCAGCCAAGATCTCATCGGGGCGTCAAACTATGGCTACACCTTC. The chain joins TRBV4-3 to TRBJ1-2; the D gene is possibly TRBD1 (5 bases). V shed 0 bases and J shed 2 bases, with 16 bases lying between them. Looked up from germline, CDR1 is LGHNA and CDR2 is YSLEER. The CDR3 runs to 17 residues.

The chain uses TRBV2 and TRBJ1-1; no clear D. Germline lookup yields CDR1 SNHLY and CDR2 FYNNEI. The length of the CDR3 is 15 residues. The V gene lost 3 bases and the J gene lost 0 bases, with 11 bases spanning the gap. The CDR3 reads CASSEPGWMNTEAFF. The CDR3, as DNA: TGTGCCAGCAGTGAGCCAGGTTGGATGAACACTGAAGCTTTCTTT.

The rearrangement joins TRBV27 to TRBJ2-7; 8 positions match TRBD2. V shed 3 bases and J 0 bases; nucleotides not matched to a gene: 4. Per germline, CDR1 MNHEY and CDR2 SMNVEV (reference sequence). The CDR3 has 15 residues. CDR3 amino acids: CASSFTGGISYEQYF. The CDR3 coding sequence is TGTGCCAGCAGTTTTACGGGGGGGATCTCCTACGAGCAGTACTTC.

The CDR3, as DNA: TGTGCCTGGAGGACAGGGGACTTGAACACTGAAGCTTTCTTT. It codes for CAWRTGDLNTEAFF. This chain uses TRBV30 with TRBJ1-1, with 8 nucleotides matching TRBD1. V dropped 3 bases and J dropped 0; count of bases not matched to a gene: 3. Germline CDR1 GTSNPN, CDR2 SVGIG (reference sequence). The CDR3 extends over 14 amino acids.

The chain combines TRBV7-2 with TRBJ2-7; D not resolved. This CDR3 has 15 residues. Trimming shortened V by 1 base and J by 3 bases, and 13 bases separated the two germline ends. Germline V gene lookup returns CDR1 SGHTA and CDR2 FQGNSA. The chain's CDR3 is CASSLVGQELYEQYF. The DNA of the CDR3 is TGTGCCAGCAGCTTAGTTGGGCAGGAACTCTACGAGCAGTACTTC.